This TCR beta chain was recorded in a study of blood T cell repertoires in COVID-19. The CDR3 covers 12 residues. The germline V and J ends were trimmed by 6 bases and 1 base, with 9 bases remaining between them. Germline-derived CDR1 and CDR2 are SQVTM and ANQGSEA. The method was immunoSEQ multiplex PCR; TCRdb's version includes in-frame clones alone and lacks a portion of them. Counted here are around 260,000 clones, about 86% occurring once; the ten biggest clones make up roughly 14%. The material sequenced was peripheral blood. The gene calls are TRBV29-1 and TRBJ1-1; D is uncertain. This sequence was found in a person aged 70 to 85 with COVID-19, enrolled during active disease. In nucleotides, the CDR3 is TGCAGCGTAGCCCGGAGGAACACTGAAGCTTTCTTT. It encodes CSVARRNTEAFF.